A selection of T cell receptor beta chains follows, all from one sample in a study of human T cells and chemical hapten exposure. TCRdb processed the 5' RACE reads anew with MiXCR; each CDR3 protein has one entry. In the table there are about 81,000 distinct CDR3 sequences, 15% of which are singletons. These receptors originate from a female donor in good health. Both conserved end residues are part of each CDR3. The order of the fields is V gene, D gene, J gene, CDR3 protein. The D gene is left open where the match is weak.

>TRBV5-4|-|TRBJ1-2
CASSRPQGTANYGYTF
>TRBV4-3|TRBD1|TRBJ1-5
CASSRDRVSQPQHF
>TRBV20-1|TRBD1|TRBJ2-1
CSARARTGPEQFF
>TRBV24-1|TRBD2|TRBJ2-1
CATSDLSSGKDNEQFF
>TRBV9|TRBD1|TRBJ2-5
CASSVALGTGAETQYF
>TRBV20-1|-|TRBJ2-7
CSAQQAYEQYF
>TRBV10-3|TRBD1|TRBJ1-2
CAISVQGQDYGYTF
>TRBV7-2|TRBD2|TRBJ2-4
CASSLAGGRLGVNIQYF
>TRBV5-1|-|TRBJ2-3
CASSFVRKSNTQYF
>TRBV18|TRBD1|TRBJ2-7
CASSLRDRASPYEQYF